This T cell receptor beta chain was retrieved from a study of blood T cells in healthy people across ages. The CDR3 covers 15 residues. Looked up from germline, CDR1 is LGHNA and CDR2 is YSLEER. V gave up 1 base and J gave up 0 bases, with 7 bases separating them. A second PCR, run for roughly 6 to 11 cycles, used a sample-barcoded 5' primer plus a J-beta primer mix. TCRdb independently ran MiXCR on the 5' RACE reads; one entry per CDR3 protein. The sample has just under 550,000 distinct CDR3 sequences, 24% seen once; the top ten hold around 10%. These data were likewise used in another study, on T cells of mothers and their children. Turning to that study: At roughly 1.6 ug per 15 ul, all of the extracted RNA went into cDNA synthesis. The overlap seen between related mothers and children slightly exceeded that of unrelated pairs, though not significantly. Detection yielded no persistent microchimeric T cell clones.

The TCR originated in a boy aged 10-17 years in good health. The chain is built from TRBV4-3 and TRBJ2-1, with a weak D call TRBD2 (5 bases). The specimen was blood. The CDR3 is CASSQAEGSYNEQFF. The CDR3 nucleotides are TGCGCCAGCAGCCAAGCTGAGGGCTCCTACAATGAGCAGTTCTTC.